This T cell receptor (beta chain) was obtained from a study of blood T cells in healthy people across ages. General observations from the study: A strong correlation was found between TCR beta diversity and the percentage of naive T cells. Per million T cells, TCR beta diversity dropped roughly linearly as age increased.

Note on this clonotype: Antigen unknown.

A second PCR of 7 to 11 cycles used a sample-barcoded 5' primer and a J-beta primer mix. Researchers report that a template-switch adaptor with 12 random nucleotides tagged each cDNA molecule. Paired-end reads containing CDR3 totaled no fewer than 3 million for each sample. In TCRdb, the 5' RACE reads were re-called with MiXCR into one record per CDR3 protein. The sample consists of approximately 850,000 distinct CDR3 sequences, 58% of them appearing once. The receptor comes from a young man in good health. Sequences were obtained from blood.

CDR3 residues: CASSWERGQETQYF. In DNA, the CDR3 is TGTGCCAGCTCCTGGGAGCGGGGGCAAGAGACCCAGTACTTC. The gene calls are TRBV18 and TRBJ2-5; TRBD2 aligns across 8 bases. CDR3 length: 14 residues. V lost 6 bases and J lost 2; bases outside the gene matches: 5. Per germline, CDR1 KGHSH and CDR2 LQKENI.